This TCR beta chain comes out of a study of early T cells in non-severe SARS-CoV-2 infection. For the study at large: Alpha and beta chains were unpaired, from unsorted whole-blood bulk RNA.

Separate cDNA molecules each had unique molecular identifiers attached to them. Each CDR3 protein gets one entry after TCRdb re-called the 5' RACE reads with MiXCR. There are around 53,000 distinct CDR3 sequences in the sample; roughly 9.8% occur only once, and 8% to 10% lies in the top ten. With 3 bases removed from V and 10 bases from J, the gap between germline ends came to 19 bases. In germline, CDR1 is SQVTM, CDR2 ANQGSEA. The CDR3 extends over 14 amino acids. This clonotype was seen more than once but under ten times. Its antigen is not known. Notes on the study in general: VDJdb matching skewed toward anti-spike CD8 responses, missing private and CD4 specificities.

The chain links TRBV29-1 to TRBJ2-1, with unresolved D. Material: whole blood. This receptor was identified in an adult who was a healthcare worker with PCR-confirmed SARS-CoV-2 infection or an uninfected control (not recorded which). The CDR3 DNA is TGCAGCGTTGAGCGCCGGGCAGCCTCACGGGAGCAGTTCTTC. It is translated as CSVERRAASREQFF.